This T cell receptor (beta chain) was sequenced for a study of PD-1 blockade in mismatch repair-deficient tumors. For the study at large: Patients had approximately 13 mismatch repair-deficient cancer types, all previously treated and progressing. Study-wide results and caveats: Rapid post-treatment expansion, then contraction, generally preceding radiologic response, marked tumor-resident clones.

This clone has a handful of counts. Its specificity is unknown. The CDR3 has 14 residues. Trimming removed 5 bases from V and 2 bases from J, with 11 bases in between. Germline V gene data show CDR1 as SEHNR and CDR2 as FQNEAQ (reference sequence). TCR sequencing covered a few patients who responded to pembrolizumab. Sequencing was performed with immunoSEQ multiplex PCR; in TCRdb, only in-frame clones are kept and a portion is missing. Of 80,000 to 100,000 clones in the sample, 65% to 85% are singletons; the top ten hold around 2.6%. This receptor was taken from an adult with mismatch repair-deficient cancer. The chain uses TRBV7-9 and TRBJ2-3; D perhaps matches TRBD1 (5 bases). The sequences come from peripheral blood, collected 12 weeks after starting pembrolizumab. The CDR3 DNA sequence: TGTGCCAGCAGCCCAGGGTGGGTCACAGATACGCAGTATTTT. Translation: CASSPGWVTDTQYF.